This paragraph reports one T cell receptor (beta chain). The CDR3 covers 14 residues. CDR1 GTSNPN and CDR2 SVGIG come from the germline V gene (reference sequence). V shed 5 bases, J shed 9 bases, and the junction held 9 bases outside the gene matches. These data originate in a study of shared clonotypes between healthy human individuals. Sequencing was performed with immunoSEQ multiplex PCR; in TCRdb, only in-frame clones are kept and a portion is missing. The sample includes over a million clones, about 76% of them seen just once. Material: memory CD4+ T cells sorted from blood. The subset: CD45RA-negative fraction. The genes are TRBV30 and TRBJ1-6; 8 nucleotides align to TRBD1. This receptor was taken from a man aged 18 to 30 in good health. CDR3 sequence: CAWQPRGQGSPLHF. CDR3 nucleotides: TGTGCCTGGCAGCCCAGGGGGCAAGGTTCACCCCTCCACTTT.